Each of the 21 T cell receptor beta chains below was sequenced from the same sample in a study of T cells after yellow fever vaccination. Each CDR3 protein gets one entry after TCRdb re-called the 5' RACE reads with MiXCR. The top ten hold about a sixth of the sample, which has about 300,000 distinct CDR3 sequences, about 6.6% seen once. This sample comprised PBMCs, obtained roughly 45 days after the first yellow fever vaccination. The receptors shown here come from a man aged 18 to 30 who received the YFV17D yellow fever vaccine.

The V and J genes are TRBV7-9 and TRBJ2-5; 7 bases fit TRBD2. After removal of 5 bases from V and 5 bases from J, the junction contained 11 bases not matched to a gene. This CDR3 has 15 amino acids. Germline V CDR1 and CDR2: SEHNR, FQNEAQ (reference sequence). Written as DNA, the CDR3 is TGTGCCAGCAGCGCCCCTACCGGGGGGTGGGAGACCCAGTACTTC. Amino acid sequence: CASSAPTGGWETQYF.

This clonotype was counted a few times. V is TRBV10-3 and J is TRBJ2-7, with 7 bases that match TRBD1. V shed 10 bases and J 3 bases; nucleotides not matched to a gene: 3. The CDR3 contains 11 residues. The germline V gene encodes CDR1 ENHRY and CDR2 SYGVKD. CDR3 protein: CATGTVYEQYF. CDR3 DNA: TGTGCCACCGGGACAGTCTACGAGCAGTACTTC.

The gene calls are TRBV28 and TRBJ1-5; 7 bases match TRBD1. The germline CDR1 and CDR2 sequences are MDHEN and SYDVKM. V shed 6 bases and J 0 bases; nucleotides not matched to a gene: 17. This CDR3 spans 19 amino acids. The CDR3: CASSPKDRAYRYSNQPQHF. The CDR3 DNA reads TGTGCCAGCAGCCCCAAAGACAGGGCATATCGGTATAGCAATCAGCCCCAGCATTTT.

The rearrangement links TRBV20-1 to TRBJ1-2; no clear D gene. The length of the CDR3 is 13 residues. The V gene's germline CDR1 is DFQATT and CDR2 SNEGSKA (reference sequence). With 3 bases removed from V and 8 bases from J, the gap between germline ends came to 16 bases. CDR3 region: CSASSLSAYGYTF. DNA for the CDR3: TGCAGTGCTAGTTCCCTGAGCGCCTACGGCTACACCTTC.

This chain links TRBV20-1 with TRBJ2-7; TRBD2 matches 8 bases. With V trimmed by 3 bases and J by 5 bases, 6 bases remained unmatched. The CDR3 runs 13 residues. In germline, CDR1 is DFQATT, CDR2 SNEGSKA (reference sequence). The CDR3 here is CSASLAGRDEQYF. CDR3 bases: TGCAGTGCTAGCTTAGCGGGGCGAGACGAGCAGTACTTC.

The chain is built from TRBV20-1 and TRBJ2-7, with a tentative D call TRBD1 (5 bases). The V gene's germline CDR1 is DFQATT and CDR2 SNEGSKA (reference sequence). Trimming removed 1 base from V and 1 base from J, with 17 bases in between. This CDR3 region has 16 residues. The CDR3 DNA sequence: TGCAGTGCTAGAGTTGGCGGACATTTTCTTTCCTACGAGCAGTACGTC. It yields the protein CSARVGGHFLSYEQYV.

The chain carries TRBV18 and TRBJ1-1; no clear D. Trimming shortened V by 1 base and J by 4 bases, and 13 bases separated the two germline ends. The germline gives CDR1 KGHSH, CDR2 LQKENI. CDR3 length equals 15 residues. The CDR3 region is CASSPQYSDGTEAFF. Written as DNA, the CDR3 is TGTGCCAGCTCACCACAGTACTCGGATGGCACTGAAGCTTTCTTT.

In its sample, this clonotype was seen many times. This chain uses TRBV18 with TRBJ1-4; no reliable D call. Per the germline V gene, CDR1 is KGHSH and CDR2 is LQKENI. Trimming took off 6 bases at V and 0 bases at J, with 14 bases between the two ends. This CDR3 has 16 amino acids. CDR3: CASSPSPGTTNEKLFF. CDR3 in DNA: TGTGCCAGCTCCCCCTCGCCCGGGACAACTAATGAAAAACTGTTTTTT.

This clonotype was observed many times. V is TRBV7-9 and J is TRBJ2-1; the match to TRBD2 covers 14 bases. With V trimmed by 4 bases and J by 10 bases, 3 bases remained unmatched. The germline CDR1 and CDR2 sequences are SEHNR and FQNEAQ (reference sequence). The CDR3 covers 14 residues. CDR3 residues: CASSWGLAGEEQFF. CDR3 in DNA: TGTGCCAGCAGCTGGGGACTAGCGGGGGAGGAGCAGTTCTTC.

This clonotype was seen ten or more times. The chain joins TRBV5-1 to TRBJ1-1, with 9 positions matching TRBD1. Germline V gives CDR1 SGHRS, CDR2 YFSETQ. The CDR3 sequence is 14 residues long. V lost 3 bases to trimming and J lost 5 bases; unmatched junction nucleotides: 5. CDR3 bases: TGCGCCAGCAGCTCATACAGGGGGCGAACTGAAGCTTTCTTT. Residues: CASSSYRGRTEAFF.

For this clonotype: A much larger clone lies a single base off, so this may be a read error. The V and J genes are TRBV20-1 and TRBJ2-7; TRBD2 matches 7 bases. This CDR3 contains 13 residues. Germline V lookup: CDR1 DFQATT, CDR2 SNEGSKA (reference sequence). CDR3: CCAREKGGIEQYF. CDR3 DNA sequence: TGCTGTGCTAGAGAAAAGGGAGGGATCGAGCAGTACTTC.

In regard to this clonotype: Given a much more abundant clone one base away, this may be a read error. As DNA, the CDR3 is TGTGACAGCAGCCAAGACATTGGCTACACCTTC. Residues: CDSSQDIGYTF. The chain carries TRBV3-1 and TRBJ1-2, with D unresolved. The CDR3 has 11 residues. The germline V gene has CDR1 LGHDT and CDR2 YNNKEL (reference sequence).

The rearrangement joins TRBV5-1 to TRBJ2-7, with 9 positions matching TRBD2. V gave up 4 bases and J gave up 5 bases; unmatched junction bases: 10. Germline assignment: CDR1 SGHRS and CDR2 YFSETQ. This CDR3 has 15 amino acids. CDR3 loop: CASSPSGVAYDEQYF. DNA for the CDR3: TGCGCCAGCAGCCCTAGCGGGGTGGCTTATGACGAGCAGTACTTC.

This clonotype was seen only a few times. V and J are TRBV13 and TRBJ2-2, with 9 bases matching TRBD2. The J segment lost 5 bases and the V segment lost 4 bases, leaving 11 bases of the junction unmatched. This CDR3 comprises 17 residues. Germline lookup yields CDR1 PRHDT and CDR2 FYEKMQ (reference sequence). The CDR3: CASSWGLAGSRTGELFF. CDR3 DNA sequence: TGTGCCAGCAGCTGGGGCCTAGCGGGGTCTCGGACCGGGGAGCTGTTTTTT.

In this sample, this clonotype turned up many times. The chain is built from TRBV11-1 and TRBJ2-2; 14 nucleotides align to TRBD2. This CDR3 is built from 16 residues. The V gene end was trimmed by 5 bases and the J gene end by 7 bases; junction bases not matched to a gene: 6. Germline CDR1 SGHAT, CDR2 FQDESV (reference sequence). CDR3 DNA: TGTGCCAGCAGCCCGACTAGCGGGGGGGCCGGCGGGGAGCTGTTTTTT. It yields the protein CASSPTSGGAGGELFF. The complete variable domain, with remaining parts taken from reference TRBV11-1 and TRBJ2-2, reads EAEVAQSPRYKITEKSQAVAFWCDPISGHATLYWYRQILGQGPELLVQFQDESVVDDSQLPKDRFSAERLKGVDSTLKIQPAELGDSAMYLCASSPTSGGAGGELFFGEGSRLTVL.

The V gene is TRBV11-2, the J gene TRBJ1-4; D not certain. V lost 5 bases and J lost 8, with 12 bases in between. Germline CDR1 is SGHAT and CDR2 is FQNNGV. The CDR3 runs 13 residues. CDR3 nucleotides: TGTGCCAGCAGCGCGCGGACCCAGGAAAAACTGTTTTTT. Protein: CASSARTQEKLFF.

This chain links TRBV20-1 with TRBJ2-2; D is uncertain. The CDR3 has 11 residues. CDR1 and CDR2 from the germline V gene are DFQATT and SNEGSKA (reference sequence). The germline V and J ends were trimmed by 3 bases and 5 bases, with 4 bases remaining between them. The CDR3 spells CSARVTGELFF. Here the CDR3 DNA reads TGCAGTGCTAGGGTTACCGGGGAGCTGTTTTTT.

This clonotype has just a few counts. The chain combines TRBV18 with TRBJ1-1, with D tentatively TRBD1 (5 bases). This CDR3 has 15 residues. The V gene lost 2 bases and the J gene lost 1 base, with 11 bases spanning the gap. The germline gives CDR1 KGHSH, CDR2 LQKENI. The chain's CDR3 is CASSPGGTANTEAFF. The DNA for the CDR3 is TGTGCCAGCTCACCAGGGGGGACGGCGAACACTGAAGCTTTCTTT.

A note on this clonotype: The conserved closing phenylalanine or tryptophan is absent in this CDR3, likely reflecting a read error. V is TRBV30 and J is TRBJ2-1; tentatively, D is TRBD2 (6 bases). Looked up from germline, CDR1 is GTSNPN and CDR2 is SVGIG (reference sequence). The CDR3 spans 14 residues. V lost 0 bases and J 6 bases, leaving 12 bases between the germline ends. The CDR3 protein is CAWSVLGLGNEQFL. CDR3 nucleotide sequence: TGTGCCTGGAGTGTACTGGGACTCGGCAATGAGCAGTTCCTC.

The chain uses TRBV11-2 and TRBJ2-1, with D unresolved. This CDR3 is built from 16 residues. Trimming pared 0 bases from V and 4 bases from J, leaving 13 bases between. Germline CDR1 reads SGHAT; CDR2 reads FQNNGV. CDR3 nucleotide sequence: TGTGCCAGCAGCTTAGATCGTTCAGAAGAGTACAATGAGCAGTTCTTC. Amino acids: CASSLDRSEEYNEQFF.

This clonotype has just a few counts. The rearrangement uses TRBV6-5 and TRBJ2-7; TRBD1 might be the D (6 bases). The V end lost 4 bases, the J end lost 1 base, and 14 bases lay between the germline ends. The CDR3 is 15 residues long. Germline assignment: CDR1 MNHEY and CDR2 SVGAGI. The CDR3 nucleotides are TGTGCCAGCAGTTTGGATGGGACACCTTCCTACGAGCAGTACTTC. This gives the protein CASSLDGTPSYEQYF.